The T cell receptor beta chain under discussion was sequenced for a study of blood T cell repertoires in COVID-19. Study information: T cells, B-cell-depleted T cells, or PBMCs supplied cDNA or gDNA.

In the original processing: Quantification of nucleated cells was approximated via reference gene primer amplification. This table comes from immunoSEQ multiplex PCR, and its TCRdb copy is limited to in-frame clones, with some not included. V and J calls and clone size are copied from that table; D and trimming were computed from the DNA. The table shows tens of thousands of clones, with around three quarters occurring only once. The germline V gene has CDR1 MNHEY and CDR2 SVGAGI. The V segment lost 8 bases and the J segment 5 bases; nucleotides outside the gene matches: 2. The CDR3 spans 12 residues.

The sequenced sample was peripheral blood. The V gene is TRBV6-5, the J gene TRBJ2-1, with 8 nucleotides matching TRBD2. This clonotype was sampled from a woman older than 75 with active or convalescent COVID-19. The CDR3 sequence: CASERGNNEQFF. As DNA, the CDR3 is TGTGCCAGCGAGCGGGGGAACAATGAGCAGTTCTTC.